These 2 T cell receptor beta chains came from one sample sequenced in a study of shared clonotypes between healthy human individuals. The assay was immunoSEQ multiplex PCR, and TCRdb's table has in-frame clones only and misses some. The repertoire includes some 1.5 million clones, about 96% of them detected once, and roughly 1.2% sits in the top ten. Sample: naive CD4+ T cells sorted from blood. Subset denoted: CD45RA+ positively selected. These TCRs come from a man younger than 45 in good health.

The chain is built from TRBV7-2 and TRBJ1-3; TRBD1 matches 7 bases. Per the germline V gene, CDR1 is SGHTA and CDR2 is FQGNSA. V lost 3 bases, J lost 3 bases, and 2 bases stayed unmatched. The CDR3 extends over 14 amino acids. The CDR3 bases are TGTGCCAGCAGCTTTACAGGGGTTGGAAACACCATATATTTT. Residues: CASSFTGVGNTIYF.

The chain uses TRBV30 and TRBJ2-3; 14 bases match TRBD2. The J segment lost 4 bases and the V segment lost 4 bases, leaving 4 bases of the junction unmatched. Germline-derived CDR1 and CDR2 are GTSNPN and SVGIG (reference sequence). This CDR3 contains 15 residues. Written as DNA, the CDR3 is TGTGCCTGGACGGGACTAGCGGGAGACCCAGATACGCAGTATTTT. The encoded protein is CAWTGLAGDPDTQYF.